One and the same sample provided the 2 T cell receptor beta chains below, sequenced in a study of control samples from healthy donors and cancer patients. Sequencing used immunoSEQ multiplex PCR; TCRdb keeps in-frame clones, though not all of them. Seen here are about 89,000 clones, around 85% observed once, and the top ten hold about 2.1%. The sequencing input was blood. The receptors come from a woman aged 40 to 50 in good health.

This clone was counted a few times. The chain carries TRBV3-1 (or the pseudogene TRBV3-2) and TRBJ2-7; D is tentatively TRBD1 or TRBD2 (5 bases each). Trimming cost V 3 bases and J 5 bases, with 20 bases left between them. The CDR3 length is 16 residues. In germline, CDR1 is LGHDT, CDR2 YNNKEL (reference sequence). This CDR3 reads CASSHAAGRLAHEQYF. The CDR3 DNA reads TGTGCCAGCAGCCACGCAGCAGGGAGACTCGCTCACGAGCAGTACTTC.

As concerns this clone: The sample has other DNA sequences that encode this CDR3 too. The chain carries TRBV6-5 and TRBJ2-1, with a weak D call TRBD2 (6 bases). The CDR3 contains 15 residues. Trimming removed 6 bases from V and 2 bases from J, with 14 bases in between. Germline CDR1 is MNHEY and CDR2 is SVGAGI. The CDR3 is CASSRGGGAYNEQFF. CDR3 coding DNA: TGTGCCAGCAGCCGCGGCGGAGGGGCCTACAATGAGCAGTTCTTC.